A few counts support the clone carrying this TCR beta chain. This sample was taken from a study of blood T cell repertoires in COVID-19. Background on the study: The United States, Italy and Spain supplied acute and convalescent COVID-19 samples. The cDNA or gDNA used as material had been derived from T cells, B-cell-depleted T cells, or PBMCs.

Source study methods: Amplifying reference gene primers gave estimates of nucleated cell counts. Assay used: immunoSEQ multiplex PCR; TCRdb lists only in-frame clones, some missing. Clonal size and the V and J genes are those of that table, whereas D and trimming came from the DNA. The data contain 190,000 or so clones, around 90% of them singletons. Trimming cost V 3 bases and J 2 bases, with 10 bases left between them. Looked up from germline, CDR1 is SGHVS and CDR2 is FQNEAQ. The CDR3 totals 14 residues. The sequencing input was PBMCs or T cells enriched from blood (not recorded which). The source is a woman between 18 and 29 years old who had recovered from COVID-19. This sequence joins TRBV7-8 and TRBJ1-1, with TRBD1 as a possible D gene (5 bases). For the CDR3, the DNA is TGTGCCAGCAGCTTGCGGGACTATAACACTGAAGCTTTCTTT. Its translation: CASSLRDYNTEAFF.